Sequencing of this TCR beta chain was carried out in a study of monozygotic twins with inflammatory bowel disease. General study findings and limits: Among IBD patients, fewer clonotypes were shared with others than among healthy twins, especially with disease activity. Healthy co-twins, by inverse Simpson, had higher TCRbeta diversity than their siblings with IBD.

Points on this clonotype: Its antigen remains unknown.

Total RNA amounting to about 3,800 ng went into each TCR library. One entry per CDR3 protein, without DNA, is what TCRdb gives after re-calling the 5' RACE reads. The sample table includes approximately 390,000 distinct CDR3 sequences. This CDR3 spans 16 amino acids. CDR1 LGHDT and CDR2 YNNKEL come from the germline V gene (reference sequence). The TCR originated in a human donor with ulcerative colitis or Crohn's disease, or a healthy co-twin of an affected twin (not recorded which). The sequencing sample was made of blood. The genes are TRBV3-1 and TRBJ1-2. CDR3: CASSQESLGLSGGYTF. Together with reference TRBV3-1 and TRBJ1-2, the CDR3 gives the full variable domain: DTAVSQTPKYLVTQMGNDKSIKCEQNLGHDTMYWYKQDSKKFLKIMFSYNNKELIINETVPNRFSPKSPDKAHLNLHINSLELGDSAVYFCASSQESLGLSGGYTFGSGTRLTVV.